The clone carrying this T cell receptor beta chain has just one count. Its target is unknown. TCRdb reprocessed the reads with MiXCR, giving one entry per CDR3 protein. The sample holds roughly 350,000 distinct CDR3 sequences, roughly a third seen once. Germline V gives CDR1 DFQATT, CDR2 SNEGSKA (reference sequence). V dropped 6 bases and J dropped 2; count of bases not matched to a gene: 13. This CDR3 contains 16 residues. The data were obtained in a study of T cell repertoires in cytomegalovirus infection. Study overall: Recently identified HLA-C-restricted CMV epitopes were among the peptides used. Public TCR beta signature analysis indicated the presence of both CMV infection and matching HLA type. General observations from the study: Cumulative public TCR beta family frequency identified CMV carriers with the relevant HLA. There were HLA-C-restricted CMV-specific TCR beta clonotypes dominating the ex vivo response.

The sample consisted of cultured PBMCs, taken from culture after CMV antigen stimulation. The clonotype comes from a human donor in good health (CMV status not recorded). Some clones in this sample may be carry-over from other donors' samples. The genes are TRBV20-1 and TRBJ2-5, with 9 positions matching TRBD2. This CDR3 is CSASRGVAGVQETQYF. Here the CDR3 DNA reads TGCAGTGCCTCCCGAGGGGTAGCGGGAGTGCAAGAGACCCAGTACTTC.